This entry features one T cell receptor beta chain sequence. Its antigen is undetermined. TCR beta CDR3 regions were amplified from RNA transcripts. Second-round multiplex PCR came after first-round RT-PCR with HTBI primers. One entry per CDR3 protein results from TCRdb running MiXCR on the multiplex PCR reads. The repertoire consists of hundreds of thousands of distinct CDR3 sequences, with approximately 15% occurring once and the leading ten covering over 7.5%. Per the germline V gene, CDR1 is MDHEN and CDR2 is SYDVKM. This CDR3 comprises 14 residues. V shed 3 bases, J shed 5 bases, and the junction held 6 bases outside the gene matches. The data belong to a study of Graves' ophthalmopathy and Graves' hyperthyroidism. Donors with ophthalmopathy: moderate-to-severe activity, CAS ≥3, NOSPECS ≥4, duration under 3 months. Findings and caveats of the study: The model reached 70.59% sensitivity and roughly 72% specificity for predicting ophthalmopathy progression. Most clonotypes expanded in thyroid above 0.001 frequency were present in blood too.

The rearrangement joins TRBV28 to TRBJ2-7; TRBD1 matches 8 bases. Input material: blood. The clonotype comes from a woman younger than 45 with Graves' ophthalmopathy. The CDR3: CASSLLDRDHEQYF. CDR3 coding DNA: TGTGCCAGCAGTTTGTTGGACAGGGACCACGAGCAGTACTTC.